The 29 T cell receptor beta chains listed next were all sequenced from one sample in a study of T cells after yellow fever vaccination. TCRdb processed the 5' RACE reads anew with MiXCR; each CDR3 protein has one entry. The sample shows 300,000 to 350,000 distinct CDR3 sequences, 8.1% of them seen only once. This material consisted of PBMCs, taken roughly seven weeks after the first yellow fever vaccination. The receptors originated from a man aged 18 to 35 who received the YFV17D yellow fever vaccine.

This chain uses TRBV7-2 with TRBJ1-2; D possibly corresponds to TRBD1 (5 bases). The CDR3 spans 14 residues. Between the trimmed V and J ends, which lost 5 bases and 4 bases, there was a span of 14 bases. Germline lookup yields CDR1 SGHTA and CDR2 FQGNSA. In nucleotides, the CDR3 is TGTGCCAGCAGCCCGGGGACCGATACCTATGGCTACACCTTC. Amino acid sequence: CASSPGTDTYGYTF.

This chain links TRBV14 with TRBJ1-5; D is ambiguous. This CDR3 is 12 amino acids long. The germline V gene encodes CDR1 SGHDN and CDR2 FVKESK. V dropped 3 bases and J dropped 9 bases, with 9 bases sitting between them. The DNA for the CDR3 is TGTGCCAGCAGCCAGGGCTTGGGGCCCCAGCATTTT. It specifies CASSQGLGPQHF.

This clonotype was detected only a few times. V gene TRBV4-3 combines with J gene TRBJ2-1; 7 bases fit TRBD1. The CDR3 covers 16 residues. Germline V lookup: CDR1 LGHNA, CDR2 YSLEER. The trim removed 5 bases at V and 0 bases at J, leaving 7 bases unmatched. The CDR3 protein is CASSVQGKSSYNEQFF. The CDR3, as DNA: TGCGCCAGCAGCGTACAGGGGAAGAGCTCCTACAATGAGCAGTTCTTC.

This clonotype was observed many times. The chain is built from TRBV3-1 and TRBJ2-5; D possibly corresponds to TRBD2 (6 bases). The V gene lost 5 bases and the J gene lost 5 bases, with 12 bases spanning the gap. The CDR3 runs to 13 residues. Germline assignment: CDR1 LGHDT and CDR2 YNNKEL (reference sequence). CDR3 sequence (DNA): TGTGCCAGCAGCACCACAGGAGGGGAGACCCAGTACTTC. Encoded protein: CASSTTGGETQYF.

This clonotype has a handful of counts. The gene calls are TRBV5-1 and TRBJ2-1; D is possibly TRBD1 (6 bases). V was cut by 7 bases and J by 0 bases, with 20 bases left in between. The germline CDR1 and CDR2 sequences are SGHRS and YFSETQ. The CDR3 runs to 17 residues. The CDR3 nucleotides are TGCGCCAGCTCAAGGATGCCACGGGACACCTCCTACAATGAGCAGTTCTTC. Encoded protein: CASSRMPRDTSYNEQFF.

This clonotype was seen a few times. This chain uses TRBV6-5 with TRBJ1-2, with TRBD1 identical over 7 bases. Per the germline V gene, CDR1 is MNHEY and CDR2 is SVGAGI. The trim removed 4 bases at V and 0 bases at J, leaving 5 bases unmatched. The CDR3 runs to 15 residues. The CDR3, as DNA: TGTGCCAGCAGTTCCGACAGGGATTCTAACTATGGCTACACCTTC. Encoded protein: CASSSDRDSNYGYTF.

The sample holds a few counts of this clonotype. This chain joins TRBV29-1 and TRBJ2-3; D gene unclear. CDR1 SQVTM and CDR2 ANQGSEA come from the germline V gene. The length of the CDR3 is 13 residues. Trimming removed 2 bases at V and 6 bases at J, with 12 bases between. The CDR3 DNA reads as TGCAGCGTTGAATCAACGTGGGCTGATACGCAGTATTTT. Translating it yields CSVESTWADTQYF.

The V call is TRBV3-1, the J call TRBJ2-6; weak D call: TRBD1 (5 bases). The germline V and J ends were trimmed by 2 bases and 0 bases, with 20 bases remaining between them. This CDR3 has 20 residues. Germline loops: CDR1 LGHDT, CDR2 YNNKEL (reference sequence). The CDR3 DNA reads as TGTGCCAGCAGCCAAAAGGAGTTGATGGCAGGGCGCTCTGGGGCCAACGTCCTGACTTTC. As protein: CASSQKELMAGRSGANVLTF.

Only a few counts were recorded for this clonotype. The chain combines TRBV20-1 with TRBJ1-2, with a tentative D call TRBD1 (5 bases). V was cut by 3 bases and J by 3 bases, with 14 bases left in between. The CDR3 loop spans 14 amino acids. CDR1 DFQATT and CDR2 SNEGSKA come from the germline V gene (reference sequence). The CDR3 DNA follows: TGCAGTGCTAGTCCCCAGGGTCCCTACTATGGCTACACCTTC. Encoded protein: CSASPQGPYYGYTF.

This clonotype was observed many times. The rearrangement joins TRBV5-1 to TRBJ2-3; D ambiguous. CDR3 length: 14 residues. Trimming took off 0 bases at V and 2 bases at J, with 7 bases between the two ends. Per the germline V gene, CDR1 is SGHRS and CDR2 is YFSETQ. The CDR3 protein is CASSLVGITDTQYF. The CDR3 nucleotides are TGCGCCAGCAGCTTGGTGGGAATCACAGATACGCAGTATTTT.

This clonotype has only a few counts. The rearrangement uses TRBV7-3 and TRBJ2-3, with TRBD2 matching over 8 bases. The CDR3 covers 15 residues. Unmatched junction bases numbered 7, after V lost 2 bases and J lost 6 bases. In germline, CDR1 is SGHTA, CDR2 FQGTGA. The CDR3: CASSLLAGPGDTQYF. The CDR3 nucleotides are TGTGCCAGCAGCTTACTAGCGGGCCCCGGGGATACGCAGTATTTT.

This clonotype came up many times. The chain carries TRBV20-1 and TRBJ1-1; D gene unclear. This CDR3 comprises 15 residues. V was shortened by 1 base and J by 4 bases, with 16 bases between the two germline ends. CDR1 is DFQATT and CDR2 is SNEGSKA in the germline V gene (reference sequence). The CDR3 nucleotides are TGCAGTGCTAGAGTTTATCAAGTCCTAACCACTGAAGCTTTCTTT. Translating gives CSARVYQVLTTEAFF.

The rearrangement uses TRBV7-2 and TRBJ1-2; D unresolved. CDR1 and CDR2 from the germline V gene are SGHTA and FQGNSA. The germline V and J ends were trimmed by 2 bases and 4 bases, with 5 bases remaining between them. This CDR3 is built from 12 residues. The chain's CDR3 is CASSLSAYGYTF. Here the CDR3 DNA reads TGTGCCAGCAGCTTAAGTGCCTATGGCTACACCTTC.

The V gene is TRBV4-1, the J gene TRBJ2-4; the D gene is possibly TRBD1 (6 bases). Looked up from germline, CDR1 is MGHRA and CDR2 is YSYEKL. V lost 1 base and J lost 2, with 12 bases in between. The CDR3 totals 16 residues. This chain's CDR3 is CASSQGGQGTKNIQYF. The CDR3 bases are TGCGCCAGCAGCCAAGGAGGCCAGGGGACCAAAAACATTCAGTACTTC.

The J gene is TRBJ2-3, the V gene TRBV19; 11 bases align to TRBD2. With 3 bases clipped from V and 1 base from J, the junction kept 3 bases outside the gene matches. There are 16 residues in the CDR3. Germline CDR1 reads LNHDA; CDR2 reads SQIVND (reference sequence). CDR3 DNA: TGTGCCAGTAGTATTACACTAGCGGGGGGCACAGATACGCAGTATTTT. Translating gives CASSITLAGGTDTQYF.

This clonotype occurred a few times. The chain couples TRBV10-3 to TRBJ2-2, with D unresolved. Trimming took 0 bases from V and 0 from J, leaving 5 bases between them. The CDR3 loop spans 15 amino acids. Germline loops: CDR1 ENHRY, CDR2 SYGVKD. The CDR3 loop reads CAISESLPNTGELFF. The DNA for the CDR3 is TGTGCCATCAGTGAGTCGCTCCCGAACACCGGGGAGCTGTTTTTT.

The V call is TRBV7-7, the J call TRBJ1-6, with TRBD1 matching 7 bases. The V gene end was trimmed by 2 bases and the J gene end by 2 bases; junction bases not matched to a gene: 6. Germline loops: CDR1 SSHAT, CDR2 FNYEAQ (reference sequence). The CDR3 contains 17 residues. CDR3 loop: CASSLQGGSTYNSPLHF. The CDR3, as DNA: TGTGCCAGCAGCTTACAGGGGGGATCGACCTATAATTCACCCCTCCACTTT.

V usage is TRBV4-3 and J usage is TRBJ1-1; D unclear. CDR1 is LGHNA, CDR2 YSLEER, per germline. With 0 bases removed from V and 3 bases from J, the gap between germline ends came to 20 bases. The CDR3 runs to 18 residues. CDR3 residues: CASSQDGPTFDGDTEAFF. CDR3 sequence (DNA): TGCGCCAGCAGCCAAGATGGACCGACCTTTGATGGGGACACTGAAGCTTTCTTT.

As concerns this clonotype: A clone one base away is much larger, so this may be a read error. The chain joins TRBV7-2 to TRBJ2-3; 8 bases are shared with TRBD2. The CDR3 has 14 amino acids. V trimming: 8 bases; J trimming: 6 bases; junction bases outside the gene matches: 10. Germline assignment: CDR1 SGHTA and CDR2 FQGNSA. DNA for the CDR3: TGTGCCAGCGGGAACGGACTAGCTAGTGATACGCAGTATTTT. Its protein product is CASGNGLASDTQYF.

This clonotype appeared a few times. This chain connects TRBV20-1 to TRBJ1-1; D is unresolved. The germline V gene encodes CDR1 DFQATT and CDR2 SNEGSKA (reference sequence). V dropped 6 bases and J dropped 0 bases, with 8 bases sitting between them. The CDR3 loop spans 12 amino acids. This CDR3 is CSAIGLNTEAFF. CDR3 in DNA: TGCAGTGCAATAGGGTTGAACACTGAAGCTTTCTTT.

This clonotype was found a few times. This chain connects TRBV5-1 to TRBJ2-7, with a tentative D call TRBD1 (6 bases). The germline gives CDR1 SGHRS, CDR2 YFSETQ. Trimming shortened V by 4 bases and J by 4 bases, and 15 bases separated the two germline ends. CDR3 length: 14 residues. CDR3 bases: TGCGCCAGCAGCCGGACTCCTGGACAGTACGAGCAGTACGTC. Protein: CASSRTPGQYEQYV.

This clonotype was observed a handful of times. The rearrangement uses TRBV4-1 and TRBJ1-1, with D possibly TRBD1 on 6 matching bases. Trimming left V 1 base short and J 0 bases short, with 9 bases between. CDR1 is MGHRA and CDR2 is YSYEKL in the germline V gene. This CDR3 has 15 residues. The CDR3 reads CASSQGGHLNTEAFF. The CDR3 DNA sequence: TGCGCCAGCAGCCAAGGGGGACATCTGAACACTGAAGCTTTCTTT.

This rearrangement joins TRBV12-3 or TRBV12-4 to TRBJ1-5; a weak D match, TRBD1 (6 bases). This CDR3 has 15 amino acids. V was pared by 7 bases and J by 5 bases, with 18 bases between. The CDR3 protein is CASTSPGARDQPQHF. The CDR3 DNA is TGTGCCAGCACCTCACCAGGGGCGCGCGATCAGCCCCAGCATTTT.

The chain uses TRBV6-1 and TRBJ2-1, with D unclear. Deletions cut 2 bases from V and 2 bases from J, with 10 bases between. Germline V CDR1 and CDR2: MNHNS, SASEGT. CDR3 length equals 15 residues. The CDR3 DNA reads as TGTGCCAGCAGTGAAAACAGCGCTGCCTACAATGAGCAGTTCTTC. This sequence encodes CASSENSAAYNEQFF.

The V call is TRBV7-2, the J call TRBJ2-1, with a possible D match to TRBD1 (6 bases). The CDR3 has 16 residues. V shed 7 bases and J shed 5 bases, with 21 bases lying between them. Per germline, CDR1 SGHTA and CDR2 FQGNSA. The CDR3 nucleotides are TGTGCCAGCACCGAAGGGGGTCGCGCAGCTAACAATGAGCAGTTCTTC. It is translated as CASTEGGRAANNEQFF.

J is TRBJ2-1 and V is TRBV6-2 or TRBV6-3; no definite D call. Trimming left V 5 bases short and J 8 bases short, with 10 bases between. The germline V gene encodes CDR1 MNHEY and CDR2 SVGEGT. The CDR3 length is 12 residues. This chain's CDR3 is CASSRSEYEQFF. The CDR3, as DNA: TGTGCCAGCAGTCGGAGCGAGTATGAGCAGTTCTTC.

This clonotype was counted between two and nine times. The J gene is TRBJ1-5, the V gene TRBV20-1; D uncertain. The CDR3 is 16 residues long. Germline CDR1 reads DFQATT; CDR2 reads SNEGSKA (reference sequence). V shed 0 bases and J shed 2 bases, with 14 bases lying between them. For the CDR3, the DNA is TGCAGTGCTAGAGATTTCAGTTCTGGAGGCAATCAGCCCCAGCATTTT. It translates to CSARDFSSGGNQPQHF.

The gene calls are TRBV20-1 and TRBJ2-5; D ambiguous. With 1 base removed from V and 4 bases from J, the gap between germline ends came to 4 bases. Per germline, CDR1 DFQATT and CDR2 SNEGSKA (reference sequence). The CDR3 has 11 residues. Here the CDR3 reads CSARGGETQYF. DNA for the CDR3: TGCAGTGCTAGAGGAGGAGAGACCCAGTACTTC.

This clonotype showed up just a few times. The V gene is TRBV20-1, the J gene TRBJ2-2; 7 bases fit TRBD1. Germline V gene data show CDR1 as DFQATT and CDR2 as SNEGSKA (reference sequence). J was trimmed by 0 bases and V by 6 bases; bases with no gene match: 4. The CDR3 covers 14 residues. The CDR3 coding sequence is TGCAGTGCCATGGGACAGCCGAACACCGGGGAGCTGTTTTTT. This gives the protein CSAMGQPNTGELFF.